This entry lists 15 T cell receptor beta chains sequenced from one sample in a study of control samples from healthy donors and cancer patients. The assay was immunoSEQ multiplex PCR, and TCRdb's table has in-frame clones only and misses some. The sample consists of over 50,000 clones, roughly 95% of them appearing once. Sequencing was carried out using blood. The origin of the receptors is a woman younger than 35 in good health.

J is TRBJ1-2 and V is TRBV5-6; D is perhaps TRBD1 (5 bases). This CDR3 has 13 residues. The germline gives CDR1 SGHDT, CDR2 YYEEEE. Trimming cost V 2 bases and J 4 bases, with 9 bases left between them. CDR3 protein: CASSLGEAYGYTF. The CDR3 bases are TGTGCCAGCAGCTTAGGGGAGGCCTATGGCTACACCTTC.

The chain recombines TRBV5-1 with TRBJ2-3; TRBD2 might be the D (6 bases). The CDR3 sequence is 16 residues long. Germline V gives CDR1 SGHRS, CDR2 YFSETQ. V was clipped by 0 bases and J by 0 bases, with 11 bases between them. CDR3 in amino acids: CASSLGPGTSTDTQYF. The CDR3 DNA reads TGCGCCAGCAGCTTGGGCCCAGGGACTAGCACAGATACGCAGTATTTT.

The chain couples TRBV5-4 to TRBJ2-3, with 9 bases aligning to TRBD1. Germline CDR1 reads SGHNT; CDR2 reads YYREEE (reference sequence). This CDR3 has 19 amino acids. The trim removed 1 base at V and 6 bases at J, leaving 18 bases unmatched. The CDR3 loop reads CASSLSPGQGLSLADTQYF. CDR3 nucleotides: TGTGCCAGCAGCTTGTCACCGGGACAGGGTCTGAGTTTGGCTGATACGCAGTATTTT.

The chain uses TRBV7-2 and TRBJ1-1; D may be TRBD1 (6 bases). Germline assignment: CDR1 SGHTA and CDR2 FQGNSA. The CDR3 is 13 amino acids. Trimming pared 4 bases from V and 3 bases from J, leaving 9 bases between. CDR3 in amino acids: CASSYRVDTEAFF. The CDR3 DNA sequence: TGTGCCAGCAGCTACAGGGTAGACACTGAAGCTTTCTTT. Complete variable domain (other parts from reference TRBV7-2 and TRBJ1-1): GAGVSQSPSNKVTEKGKDVELRCDPISGHTALYWYRQSLGQGLEFLIYFQGNSAPDKSGLPSDRFSAERTGGSVSTLTIQRTQQEDSAVYLCASSYRVDTEAFFGQGTRLTVV.

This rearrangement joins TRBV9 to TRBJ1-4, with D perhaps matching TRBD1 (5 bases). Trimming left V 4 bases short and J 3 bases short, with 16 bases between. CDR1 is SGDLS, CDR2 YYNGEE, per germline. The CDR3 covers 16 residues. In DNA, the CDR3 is TGTGCCAGCAGCCCAACCGCAGGGTTATCTAATGAAAAACTGTTTTTT. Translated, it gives CASSPTAGLSNEKLFF.

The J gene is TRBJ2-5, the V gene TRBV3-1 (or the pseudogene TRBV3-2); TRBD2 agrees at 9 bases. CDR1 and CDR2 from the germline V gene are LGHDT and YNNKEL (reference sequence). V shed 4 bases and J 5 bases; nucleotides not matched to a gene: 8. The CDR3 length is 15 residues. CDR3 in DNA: TGTGCCAGCAGCCCGGACGGGACTAGCATTGAGACCCAGTACTTC. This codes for CASSPDGTSIETQYF.

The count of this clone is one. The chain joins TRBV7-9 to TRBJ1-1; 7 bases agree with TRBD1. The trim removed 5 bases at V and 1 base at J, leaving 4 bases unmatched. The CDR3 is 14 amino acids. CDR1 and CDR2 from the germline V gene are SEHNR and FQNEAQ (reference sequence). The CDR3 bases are TGTGCCAGCAGCAACAGGGGAGGGAACACTGAAGCTTTCTTT. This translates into CASSNRGGNTEAFF.

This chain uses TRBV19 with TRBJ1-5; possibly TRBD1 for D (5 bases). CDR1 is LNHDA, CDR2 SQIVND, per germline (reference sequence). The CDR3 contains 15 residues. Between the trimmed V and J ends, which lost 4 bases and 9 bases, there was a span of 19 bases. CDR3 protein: CASSTSLGVRAPQHF. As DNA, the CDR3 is TGTGCCAGTAGTACCAGTTTAGGGGTTCGGGCGCCCCAGCATTTT. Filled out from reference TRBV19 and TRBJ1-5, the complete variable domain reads DGGITQSPKYLFRKEGQNVTLSCEQNLNHDAMYWYRQDPGQGLRLIYYSQIVNDFQKGDIAEGYSVSREKKESFPLTVTSAQKNPTAFYLCASSTSLGVRAPQHFGDGTRLSIL.

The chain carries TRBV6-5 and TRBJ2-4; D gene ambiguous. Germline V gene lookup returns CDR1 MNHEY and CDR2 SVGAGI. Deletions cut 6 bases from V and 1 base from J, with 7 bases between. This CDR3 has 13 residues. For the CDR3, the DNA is TGTGCCAGCAGCACGACGGCCAAAAACATTCAGTACTTC. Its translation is CASSTTAKNIQYF.

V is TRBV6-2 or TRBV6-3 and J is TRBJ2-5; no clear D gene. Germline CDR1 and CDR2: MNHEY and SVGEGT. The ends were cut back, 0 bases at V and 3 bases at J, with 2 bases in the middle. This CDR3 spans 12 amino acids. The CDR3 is CASSYSKETQYF. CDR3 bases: TGTGCCAGCAGTTACTCGAAAGAGACCCAGTACTTC.

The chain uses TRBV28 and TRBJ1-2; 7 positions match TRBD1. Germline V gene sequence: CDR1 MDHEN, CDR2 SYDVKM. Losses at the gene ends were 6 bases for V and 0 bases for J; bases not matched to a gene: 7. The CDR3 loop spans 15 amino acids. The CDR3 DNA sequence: TGTGCCAGCAGCGAGACAGGGTTAGCTAACTATGGCTACACCTTC. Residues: CASSETGLANYGYTF.

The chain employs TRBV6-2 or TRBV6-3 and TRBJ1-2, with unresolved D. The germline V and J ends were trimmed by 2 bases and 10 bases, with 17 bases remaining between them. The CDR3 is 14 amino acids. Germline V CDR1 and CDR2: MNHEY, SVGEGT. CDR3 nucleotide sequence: TGTGCCAGCAGTTACGCCGACCTGGGCGTGGACTACACCTTC. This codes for CASSYADLGVDYTF.

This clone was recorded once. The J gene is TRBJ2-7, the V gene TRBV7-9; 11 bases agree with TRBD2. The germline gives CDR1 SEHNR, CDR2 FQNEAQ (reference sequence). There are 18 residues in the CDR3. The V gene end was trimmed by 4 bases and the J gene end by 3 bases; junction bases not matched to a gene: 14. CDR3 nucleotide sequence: TGTGCCAGCAGCTCCTTAGGGGCCCTAGCGGGGGGTCTCTACGAGCAGTACTTC. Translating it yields CASSSLGALAGGLYEQYF.

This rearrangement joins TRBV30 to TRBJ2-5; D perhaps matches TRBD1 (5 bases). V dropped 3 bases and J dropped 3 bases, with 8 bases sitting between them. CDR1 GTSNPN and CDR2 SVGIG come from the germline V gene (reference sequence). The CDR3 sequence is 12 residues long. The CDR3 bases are TGTGCCTGGAGCACAGGAGAAGAGACCCAGTACTTC. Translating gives CAWSTGEETQYF. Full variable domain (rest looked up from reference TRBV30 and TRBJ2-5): SQTIHQWPATLVQPVGSPLSLECTVEGTSNPNLYWYRQAAGRGLQLLFYSVGIGQISSEVPQNLSASRPQDRQFILSSKKLLLSDSGFYLCAWSTGEETQYFGPGTRLLVL.

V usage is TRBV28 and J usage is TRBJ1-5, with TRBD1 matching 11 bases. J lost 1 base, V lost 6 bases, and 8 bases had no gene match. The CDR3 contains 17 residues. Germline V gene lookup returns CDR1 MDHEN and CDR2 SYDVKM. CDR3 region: CASSRWDRGTSNQPQHF. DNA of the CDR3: TGTGCCAGCAGCCGTTGGGACAGGGGGACAAGCAATCAGCCCCAGCATTTT.